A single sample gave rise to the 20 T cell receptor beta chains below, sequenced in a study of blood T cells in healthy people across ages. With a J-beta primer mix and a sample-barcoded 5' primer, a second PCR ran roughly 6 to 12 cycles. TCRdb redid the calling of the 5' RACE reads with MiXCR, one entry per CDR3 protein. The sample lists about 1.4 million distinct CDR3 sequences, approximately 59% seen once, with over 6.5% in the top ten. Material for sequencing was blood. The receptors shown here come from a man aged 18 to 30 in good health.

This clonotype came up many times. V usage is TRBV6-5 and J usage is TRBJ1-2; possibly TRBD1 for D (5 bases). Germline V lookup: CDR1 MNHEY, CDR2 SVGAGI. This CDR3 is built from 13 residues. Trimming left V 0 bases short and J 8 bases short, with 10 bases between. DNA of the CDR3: TGTGCCAGCAGTTACTCGGGCGGGGGAGGCTACACCTTC. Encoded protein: CASSYSGGGGYTF.

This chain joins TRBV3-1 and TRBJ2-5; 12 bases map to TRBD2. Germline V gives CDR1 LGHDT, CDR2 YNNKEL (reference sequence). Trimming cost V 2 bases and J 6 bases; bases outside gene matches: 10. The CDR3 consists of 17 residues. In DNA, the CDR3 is TGTGCCAGCAGCCAACCTCGACTAGCGGGAGAGGTAAAGACCCAGTACTTC. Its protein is CASSQPRLAGEVKTQYF.

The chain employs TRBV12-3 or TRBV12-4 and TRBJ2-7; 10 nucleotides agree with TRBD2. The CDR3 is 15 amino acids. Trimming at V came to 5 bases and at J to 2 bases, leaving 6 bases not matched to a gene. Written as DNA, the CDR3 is TGTGCCAGCAGTCCCCTAGCGGGGGATACCTACGAGCAGTACTTC. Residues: CASSPLAGDTYEQYF.

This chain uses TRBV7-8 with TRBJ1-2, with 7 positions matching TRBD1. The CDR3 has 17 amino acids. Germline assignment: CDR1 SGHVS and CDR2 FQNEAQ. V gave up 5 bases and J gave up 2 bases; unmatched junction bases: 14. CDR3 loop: CASSLIHSTGTNYGYTF. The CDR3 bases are TGTGCCAGCAGCCTCATTCATTCGACAGGGACGAACTATGGCTACACCTTC.

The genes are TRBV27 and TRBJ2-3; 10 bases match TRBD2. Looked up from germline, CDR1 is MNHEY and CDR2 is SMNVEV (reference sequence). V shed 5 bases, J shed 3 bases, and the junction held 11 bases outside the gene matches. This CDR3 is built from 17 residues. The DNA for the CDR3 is TGTGCCAGCAGTAGTCGGACTAGCGGCCGATTAACAGATACGCAGTATTTT. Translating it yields CASSSRTSGRLTDTQYF.

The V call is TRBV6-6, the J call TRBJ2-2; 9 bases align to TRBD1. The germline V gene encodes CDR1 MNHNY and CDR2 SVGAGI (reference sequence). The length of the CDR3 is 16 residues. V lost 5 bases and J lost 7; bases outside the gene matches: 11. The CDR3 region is CASSDTPGQGVGELFF. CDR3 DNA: TGTGCCAGCAGTGACACGCCGGGACAGGGCGTCGGGGAGCTGTTTTTT.

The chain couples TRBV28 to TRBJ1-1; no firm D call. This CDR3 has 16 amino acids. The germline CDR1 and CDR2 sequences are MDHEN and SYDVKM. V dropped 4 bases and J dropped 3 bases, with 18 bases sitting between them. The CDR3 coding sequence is TGTGCCAGCAGTTGGGGAGACGGAACTCGGGACACTGAAGCTTTCTTT. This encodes CASSWGDGTRDTEAFF.

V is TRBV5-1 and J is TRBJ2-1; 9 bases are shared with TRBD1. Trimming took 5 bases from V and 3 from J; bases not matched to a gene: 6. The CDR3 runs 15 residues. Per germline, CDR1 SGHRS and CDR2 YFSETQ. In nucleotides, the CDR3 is TGCGCCAGCAGACAGGACAGGGGAGGCTACAATGAGCAGTTCTTC. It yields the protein CASRQDRGGYNEQFF.

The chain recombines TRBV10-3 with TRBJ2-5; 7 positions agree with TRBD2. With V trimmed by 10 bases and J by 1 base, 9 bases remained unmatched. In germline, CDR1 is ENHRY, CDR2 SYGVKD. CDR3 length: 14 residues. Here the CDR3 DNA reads TGTGCCACAACCAGAATAGCGGGCCAAGAGACCCAGTACTTC. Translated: CATTRIAGQETQYF.

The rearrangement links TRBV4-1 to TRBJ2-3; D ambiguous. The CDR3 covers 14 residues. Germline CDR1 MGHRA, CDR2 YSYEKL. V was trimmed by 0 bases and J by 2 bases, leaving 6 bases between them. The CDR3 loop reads CASSQDRYTDTQYF. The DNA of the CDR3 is TGCGCCAGCAGCCAAGATCGGTACACAGATACGCAGTATTTT.

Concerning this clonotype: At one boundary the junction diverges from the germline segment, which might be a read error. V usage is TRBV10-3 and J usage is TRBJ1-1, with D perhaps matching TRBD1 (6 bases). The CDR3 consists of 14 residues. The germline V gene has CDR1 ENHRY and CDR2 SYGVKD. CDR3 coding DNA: TGTGCCATCACTGAGACAGGTTTGAACACTGAAGCTTTCTTT. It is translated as CAITETGLNTEAFF.

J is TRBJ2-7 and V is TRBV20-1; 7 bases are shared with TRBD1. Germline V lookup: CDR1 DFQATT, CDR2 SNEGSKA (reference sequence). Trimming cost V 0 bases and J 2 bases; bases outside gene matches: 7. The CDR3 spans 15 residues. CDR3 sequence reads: CSARDWDSSPYEQYF. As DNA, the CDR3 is TGCAGTGCTAGAGATTGGGACAGCTCTCCCTACGAGCAGTACTTC.

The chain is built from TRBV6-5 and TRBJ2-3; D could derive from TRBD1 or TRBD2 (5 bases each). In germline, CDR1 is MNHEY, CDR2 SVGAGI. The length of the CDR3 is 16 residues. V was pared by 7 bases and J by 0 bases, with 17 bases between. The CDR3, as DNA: TGTGCCAGCACTAGGGACCGAGCGACTAGCACAGATACGCAGTATTTT. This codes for CASTRDRATSTDTQYF.

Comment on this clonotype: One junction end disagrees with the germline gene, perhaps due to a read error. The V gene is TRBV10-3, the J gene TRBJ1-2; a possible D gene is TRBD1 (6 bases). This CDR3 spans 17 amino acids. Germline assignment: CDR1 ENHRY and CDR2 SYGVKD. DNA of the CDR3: TGTGCCACCAGTGTCCCCTCAGGGGAACCGACTAACTATGGCTACACCTTC. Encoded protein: CATSVPSGEPTNYGYTF.

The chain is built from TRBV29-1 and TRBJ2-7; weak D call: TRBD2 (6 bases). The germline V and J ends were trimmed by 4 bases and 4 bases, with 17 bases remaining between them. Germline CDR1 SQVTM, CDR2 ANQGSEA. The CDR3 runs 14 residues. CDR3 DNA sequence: TGCAGCGTTGGAGCGGGTAGGGACGGGTACGAGCAGTACTTC. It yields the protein CSVGAGRDGYEQYF.

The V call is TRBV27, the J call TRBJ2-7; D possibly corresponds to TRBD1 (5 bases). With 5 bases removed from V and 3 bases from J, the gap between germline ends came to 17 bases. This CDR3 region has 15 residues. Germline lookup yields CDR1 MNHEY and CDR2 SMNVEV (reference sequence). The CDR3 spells CASSLDPTRGYEQYF. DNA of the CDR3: TGTGCCAGCAGTCTCGATCCGACAAGGGGCTACGAGCAGTACTTC.

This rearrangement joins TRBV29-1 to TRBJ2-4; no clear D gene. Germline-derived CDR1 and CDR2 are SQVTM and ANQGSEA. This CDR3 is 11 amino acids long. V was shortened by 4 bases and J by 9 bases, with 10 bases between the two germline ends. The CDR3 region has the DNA TGCAGCGTTGGGGATAGTGGCATTCAGTACTTC. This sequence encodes CSVGDSGIQYF.

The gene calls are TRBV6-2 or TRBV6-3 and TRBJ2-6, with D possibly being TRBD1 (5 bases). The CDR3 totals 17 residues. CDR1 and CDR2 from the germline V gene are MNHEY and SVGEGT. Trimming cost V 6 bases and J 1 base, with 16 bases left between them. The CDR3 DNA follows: TGTGCCAGCAGGCCCATACTACAGGAGTCTGGGGCCAACGTCCTGACTTTC. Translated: CASRPILQESGANVLTF.

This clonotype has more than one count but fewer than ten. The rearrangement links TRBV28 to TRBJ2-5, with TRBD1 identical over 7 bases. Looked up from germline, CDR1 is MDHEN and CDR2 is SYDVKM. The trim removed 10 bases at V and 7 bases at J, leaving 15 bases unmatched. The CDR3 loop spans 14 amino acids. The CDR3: CATEDRAPKGTQYF. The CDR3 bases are TGTGCCACCGAAGACAGGGCTCCCAAGGGGACCCAGTACTTC.

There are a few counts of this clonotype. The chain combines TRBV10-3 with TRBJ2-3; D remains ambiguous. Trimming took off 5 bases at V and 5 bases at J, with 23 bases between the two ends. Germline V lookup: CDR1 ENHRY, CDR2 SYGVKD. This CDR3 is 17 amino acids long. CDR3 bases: TGTGCCATCAGTAACCCTGCGACTGGACCAGGTGGAGATACGCAGTATTTT. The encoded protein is CAISNPATGPGGDTQYF.